This passage covers 26 T cell receptor beta chains from one sample sequenced in a study of blood T cell repertoires in COVID-19. Generated by immunoSEQ multiplex PCR, the TCRdb table keeps only in-frame clones and is missing some. The data contain tens of thousands of clones, about 88% of them singletons. What was sequenced was peripheral blood. Receptors originate from a human donor in a cohort sampled during active COVID-19.

The chain has TRBV3-1 (or the pseudogene TRBV3-2) and TRBJ1-1; 7 positions agree with TRBD1. Unmatched junction bases numbered 2, after V lost 4 bases and J lost 0 bases. The CDR3 loop spans 14 amino acids. The V gene's germline CDR1 is LGHDT and CDR2 YNNKEL (reference sequence). The CDR3 DNA reads as TGTGCCAGCAGCCTAGGGACAGTGAACACTGAAGCTTTCTTT. It yields the protein CASSLGTVNTEAFF.

The chain couples TRBV6-6 to TRBJ1-2; 7 bases align to TRBD1. The CDR3 runs to 15 residues. Germline lookup yields CDR1 MNHNY and CDR2 SVGAGI (reference sequence). The J segment lost 4 bases and the V segment lost 8 bases, leaving 13 bases of the junction unmatched. CDR3 loop: CASGQAKGGAYGYTF. Here the CDR3 DNA reads TGTGCCAGCGGTCAAGCGAAAGGGGGCGCCTATGGCTACACCTTC.

This clone appeared a few times. This chain links TRBV7-3 with TRBJ2-1; D may be TRBD2 (6 bases). Trimming left V 5 bases short and J 6 bases short, with 11 bases between. This CDR3 has 13 amino acids. Germline V gene sequence: CDR1 SGHTA, CDR2 FQGTGA. The CDR3 region has the DNA TGTGCCAGCAGCCTAGGGACTTTCAATGAGCAGTTCTTC. Its translation is CASSLGTFNEQFF.

The V gene is TRBV4-2, the J gene TRBJ1-5; D is unclear. The length of the CDR3 is 14 residues. Deletions cut 4 bases from V and 3 bases from J, with 10 bases between. Germline CDR1 is LGHNA and CDR2 is YNFKEQ. The CDR3 bases are TGTGCCAGCAGCCCAAGACAAATCAATCAGCCCCAGCATTTT. It specifies CASSPRQINQPQHF.

The chain uses TRBV27 and TRBJ2-2; the D is unclear. Germline-derived CDR1 and CDR2 are MNHEY and SMNVEV (reference sequence). The CDR3 is 15 amino acids. The V and J ends lost 2 bases and 0 bases respectively, with 7 bases between them. The CDR3 here is CASSLETTNTGELFF. CDR3 nucleotides: TGTGCCAGCAGTTTAGAGACAACGAACACCGGGGAGCTGTTTTTT.

This chain joins TRBV30 and TRBJ2-1, with D maybe TRBD2 (5 bases). This CDR3 has 12 amino acids. V lost 2 bases and J 9 bases, leaving 11 bases between the germline ends. Germline V gene lookup returns CDR1 GTSNPN and CDR2 SVGIG (reference sequence). The CDR3 protein is CAWSRPEGEQFF. CDR3 nucleotide sequence: TGTGCCTGGAGTAGGCCCGAGGGTGAGCAGTTCTTC.

V gene TRBV7-7 combines with J gene TRBJ2-5; 13 bases align to TRBD2. The CDR3 consists of 17 residues. V lost 1 base and J lost 2; bases outside the gene matches: 4. Looked up from germline, CDR1 is SSHAT and CDR2 is FNYEAQ (reference sequence). CDR3 sequence: CASSLGLAGGFQETQYF. CDR3 DNA: TGTGCCAGCAGCTTAGGACTAGCGGGGGGTTTTCAAGAGACCCAGTACTTC.

This chain uses TRBV24-1 with TRBJ1-2, with 9 bases fitting TRBD1. CDR3 length: 14 amino acids. Germline V CDR1 and CDR2: KGHDR, SFDVKD. The V gene end was trimmed by 4 bases and the J gene end by 9 bases; junction bases not matched to a gene: 8. CDR3 bases: TGTGCCACCAGTGACGGGACAGGGAAAGGACGCTACACCTTC. Its protein is CATSDGTGKGRYTF.

The chain joins TRBV10-1 to TRBJ2-1, with 15 bases aligning to TRBD2. The junction had 7 bases not matched to a gene; V was cut back by 4 bases and J by 3 bases. The germline CDR1 and CDR2 sequences are WNHNN and SYGVQD (reference sequence). There are 18 residues in the CDR3. The CDR3, as DNA: TGCGCCAGCAGTGCGGGACTAGCGGGAGGTACCCGCTACAATGAGCAGTTCTTC. Amino acid sequence: CASSAGLAGGTRYNEQFF.

The chain employs TRBV27 and TRBJ2-1; 13 bases match TRBD2. The V segment lost 4 bases and the J segment 7 bases; nucleotides outside the gene matches: 4. The CDR3 runs to 15 residues. Germline lookup yields CDR1 MNHEY and CDR2 SMNVEV (reference sequence). CDR3 nucleotide sequence: TGTGCCAGCAGTTCACTAGCGGGAGGGAGTAATGAGCAGTTCTTC. Protein product: CASSSLAGGSNEQFF.

This CDR3 reads CASSPQSPYGYTF. CDR3 sequence (DNA): TGTGCCAGTAGTCCCCAGTCTCCTTATGGCTACACCTTC. This chain uses TRBV19 with TRBJ1-2; D gene uncertain. The V gene lost 5 bases and the J gene lost 5 bases, with 12 bases spanning the gap. The CDR3 sequence is 13 residues long. Germline loops: CDR1 LNHDA, CDR2 SQIVND (reference sequence).

This chain connects TRBV6-6 to TRBJ1-4; D perhaps matches TRBD1 (6 bases). V was clipped by 7 bases and J by 3 bases, with 12 bases between them. Per germline, CDR1 MNHNY and CDR2 SVGAGI (reference sequence). This CDR3 comprises 14 residues. CDR3 protein: CASMQGISNEKLFF. The CDR3 DNA reads TGTGCCAGCATGCAGGGGATCTCTAATGAAAAACTGTTTTTT.

The chain is built from TRBV28 and TRBJ2-2; tentative D call: TRBD2 (6 bases). The germline CDR1 and CDR2 sequences are MDHEN and SYDVKM. Trimming took off 8 bases at V and 0 bases at J, with 10 bases between the two ends. This CDR3 is 14 amino acids long. The CDR3 region is CASGTAANTGELFF. In DNA, the CDR3 is TGTGCCAGCGGGACTGCCGCGAACACCGGGGAGCTGTTTTTT.

The rearrangement joins TRBV27 to TRBJ2-3; a weak D match, TRBD1 (6 bases). The V end was cut by 5 bases, the J end by 3 bases, with 15 bases between. The CDR3 contains 15 residues. The V gene's germline CDR1 is MNHEY and CDR2 SMNVEV (reference sequence). The CDR3 DNA is TGTGCCAGCAGTACTAAACAGGGAAGTACAGATACGCAGTATTTT. Translated: CASSTKQGSTDTQYF.

This rearrangement joins TRBV6-6 to TRBJ2-5; 10 bases agree with TRBD1. V shed 10 bases and J 3 bases; nucleotides not matched to a gene: 14. Germline-derived CDR1 and CDR2 are MNHNY and SVGAGI (reference sequence). The CDR3 sequence is 16 residues long. Written as DNA, the CDR3 is TGTGCCACGGAAAGACAGGGGGCTAGGGGAAAAGAGACCCAGTACTTC. Amino acid sequence: CATERQGARGKETQYF.

The CDR3 sequence is CASSPIRGGYGYTF. Written as DNA, the CDR3 is TGTGCCAGCAGCCCCATACGGGGGGGCTATGGCTACACCTTC. V usage is TRBV14 and J usage is TRBJ1-2; D perhaps matches TRBD1 (5 bases). Germline V lookup: CDR1 SGHDN, CDR2 FVKESK. The length of the CDR3 is 14 residues. V was shortened by 4 bases and J by 4 bases, with 13 bases between the two germline ends. The whole variable domain, filled in from reference TRBV14 and TRBJ1-2, reads EAGVTQFPSHSVIEKGQTVTLRCDPISGHDNLYWYRRVMGKEIKFLLHFVKESKQDESGMPNNRFLAERTGGTYSTLKVQPAELEDSGVYFCASSPIRGGYGYTFGSGTRLTVV.

The chain carries TRBV2 and TRBJ1-1, with 8 bases aligning to TRBD1. Trimming removed 6 bases from V and 2 bases from J; junction bases left unmatched: 8. Germline CDR1 and CDR2: SNHLY and FYNNEI. CDR3 length: 15 amino acids. The CDR3 here is CASRQRQGLNTEAFF. The CDR3 coding sequence is TGTGCCAGCAGACAAAGACAGGGGTTAAACACTGAAGCTTTCTTT.

The chain uses TRBV11-2 and TRBJ2-2; D is unresolved. The CDR3 runs to 15 residues. V was shortened by 4 bases and J by 0 bases, with 9 bases between the two germline ends. Looked up from germline, CDR1 is SGHAT and CDR2 is FQNNGV. The CDR3 sequence is CASSSPRTNTGELFF. The CDR3 DNA is TGTGCCAGCAGCTCACCTAGAACGAACACCGGGGAGCTGTTTTTT.

The CDR3 region has the DNA TGTGCCAGCAGCCCCATCGGGATGTATAGCAATCAGCCCCAGCATTTT. It translates to CASSPIGMYSNQPQHF. The chain recombines TRBV7-9 with TRBJ1-5; D uncertain. CDR3 length: 16 residues. Trimming took 5 bases from V and 0 from J, leaving 14 bases between them. Per the germline V gene, CDR1 is SEHNR and CDR2 is FQNEAQ (reference sequence).

This sequence joins TRBV30 and TRBJ1-1; a possible D gene is TRBD1 (6 bases). Trimming removed 1 base from V and 6 bases from J, with 12 bases in between. Germline V gene lookup returns CDR1 GTSNPN and CDR2 SVGIG (reference sequence). The CDR3 has 13 amino acids. The CDR3 here is CAWSEQQGAEAFF. The DNA of the CDR3 is TGTGCCTGGAGTGAACAACAGGGCGCTGAAGCTTTCTTT.

V usage is TRBV5-1 and J usage is TRBJ2-1; D is unresolved. This CDR3 has 13 residues. The germline V gene has CDR1 SGHRS and CDR2 YFSETQ. V was pared by 0 bases and J by 4 bases, with 5 bases between. The CDR3 DNA sequence: TGCGCCAGCAGCTTGGCCAGGTACAATGAGCAGTTCTTC. Translating it yields CASSLARYNEQFF.

This chain connects TRBV5-1 to TRBJ1-2; TRBD1 aligns across 7 bases. V dropped 0 bases and J dropped 7; count of bases not matched to a gene: 3. The length of the CDR3 is 13 residues. In germline, CDR1 is SGHRS, CDR2 YFSETQ. CDR3: CASSLVGGSGYTF. CDR3 nucleotides: TGCGCCAGCAGCTTGGTAGGGGGCTCTGGCTACACCTTC.

The chain links TRBV7-2 to TRBJ1-6; perhaps TRBD1 as D (6 bases). Trimming shortened V by 4 bases and J by 6 bases, and 13 bases separated the two germline ends. This CDR3 has 15 amino acids. Germline V lookup: CDR1 SGHTA, CDR2 FQGNSA. CDR3 bases: TGTGCCAGCAGCTCCCCGGGACACATTAATTCACCCCTCCACTTT. This sequence encodes CASSSPGHINSPLHF.

The V and J genes are TRBV9 and TRBJ2-3; 15 bases match TRBD2. Germline CDR1 SGDLS, CDR2 YYNGEE. J lost 4 bases, V lost 4 bases, and 13 bases had no gene match. This CDR3 has 19 amino acids. CDR3 sequence (DNA): TGTGCCAGCAGCCCAGGACTAGCGGGGGGGGTGCTGAGGGCAGATACGCAGTATTTT. Its protein is CASSPGLAGGVLRADTQYF.

V gene TRBV6-5 combines with J gene TRBJ1-5; TRBD1 matches at 8 bases. With 6 bases clipped from V and 5 bases from J, the junction kept 6 bases outside the gene matches. Germline V lookup: CDR1 MNHEY, CDR2 SVGAGI. This CDR3 is built from 14 residues. The CDR3 DNA reads TGTGCCAGCAGGCCAGGGGGCGTCGATCAGCCCCAGCATTTT. Translating it yields CASRPGGVDQPQHF.

The J gene is TRBJ1-2, the V gene TRBV2; D remains ambiguous. Germline CDR1 is SNHLY and CDR2 is FYNNEI. V lost 7 bases and J lost 5, with 17 bases in between. The length of the CDR3 is 14 residues. This CDR3 is CASTLEGISYGYTF. The CDR3, as DNA: TGTGCCAGCACCCTAGAGGGCATTTCTTATGGCTACACCTTC. Full variable domain (missing parts from reference TRBV2 and TRBJ1-2): EPEVTQTPSHQVTQMGQEVILRCVPISNHLYFYWYRQILGQKVEFLVSFYNNEISEKSEIFDDQFSVERPDGSNFTLKIRSTKLEDSAMYFCASTLEGISYGYTFGSGTRLTVV.